One T cell receptor (beta chain) is described in this entry. Each mixed lymphocyte reaction held 200,000 CFSE-labeled responders and 200,000 irradiated violet-dye-labeled stimulators. Dividing CFSE-low CD3+CD4+ and CD3+CD8+ responders were isolated by sorting after the reaction. The sample is drawn from a study of graft-versus-host responses after intestinal transplantation. On the study more broadly: Recipients received multivisceral, liver-intestinal, or isolated intestinal transplants. All of the recipients had induction that used anti-thymocyte globulin, then tacrolimus and steroids for 2 to 3 years.

This CDR3 comprises 13 residues. The junction had 1 base not matched to a gene; V was cut back by 3 bases and J by 5 bases. CDR1 ENHRY and CDR2 SYGVKD come from the germline V gene. Generated by immunoSEQ multiplex PCR, the TCRdb table keeps only in-frame clones and is missing some. This table holds 12,000 to 15,000 clones, around 38% found once. The material sequenced was alloreactive CD4+ T cells from a mixed lymphocyte reaction culture, taken before intestinal transplant. The subset here: CFSE-low proliferating T cells sorted from approximately 6-day pre-transplant mixed lymphocyte reaction (GvH or HvG direction). The clonotype originates from a human patient who received an intestinal transplant. The gene calls are TRBV10-3 and TRBJ1-5; TRBD1 agrees at 7 bases. Written as DNA, the CDR3 is TGTGCCATCAGTGACAGGGGGTATCAGCCCCAGCATTTT. This translates into CAISDRGYQPQHF.